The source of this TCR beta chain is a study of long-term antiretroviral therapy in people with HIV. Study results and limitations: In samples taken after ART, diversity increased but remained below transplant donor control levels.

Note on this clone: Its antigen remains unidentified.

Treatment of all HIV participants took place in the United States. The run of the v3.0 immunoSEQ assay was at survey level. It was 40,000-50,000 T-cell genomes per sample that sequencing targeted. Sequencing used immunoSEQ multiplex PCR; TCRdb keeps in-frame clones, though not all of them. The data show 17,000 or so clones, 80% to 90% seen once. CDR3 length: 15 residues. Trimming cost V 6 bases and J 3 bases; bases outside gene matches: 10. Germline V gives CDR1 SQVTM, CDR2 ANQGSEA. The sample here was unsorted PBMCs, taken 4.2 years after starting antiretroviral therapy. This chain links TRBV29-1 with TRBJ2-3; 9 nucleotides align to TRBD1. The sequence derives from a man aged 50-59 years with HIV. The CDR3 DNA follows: TGCAGCGTCACGAGGGGGGGACAGGGAACAGATACGCAGTATTTT. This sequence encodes CSVTRGGQGTDTQYF.